These 8 T cell receptor beta chains were sequenced from one sample in a study of T cells in Graves' hyperthyroidism and ophthalmopathy (dated by TCRdb to the late 2010s). Libraries came from multiplex PCR. These reads were obtained on an Illumina HiSeq 2000. The TCR beta CDR3 regions were amplified from the RNA transcripts. The TCR CDR3 was subjected to a first round of RT-PCR using the HTBI primer set and the Qiagen OneStep RT-PCR kit. Using fastp at Q25 and MiXCR, TCRdb reprocessed the public reads and kept productive beta chains. Under each unique CDR3 protein, matching rows form one entry showing the most common genes and DNA. The sample includes hundreds of thousands of distinct CDR3 sequences, with roughly an eighth observed a single time. The ten biggest clones cover 9.2% of the sample. The sample taken for sequencing was blood. The origin of the receptors is a woman between 18 and 30 years old with Graves' hyperthyroidism.

This chain links TRBV4-2 with TRBJ1-5; no clear D. Germline CDR1 reads LGHNA; CDR2 reads YNFKEQ. This CDR3 comprises 16 residues. With 0 bases removed from V and 3 bases from J, the gap between germline ends came to 12 bases. The CDR3 loop reads CASSQDLRSYNQPQHF. Here the CDR3 DNA reads TGTGCCAGCAGCCAAGATCTGCGGAGTTACAATCAGCCCCAGCATTTT.

This clonotype has ten or more counts. This chain joins TRBV7-3 and TRBJ2-2; D is tentatively TRBD1 or TRBD2 (6 bases each). V was trimmed by 5 bases and J by 1 base, leaving 14 bases between them. The CDR3 contains 16 residues. CDR1 and CDR2 (germline): SGHTA, FQGTGA. The CDR3 reads CASSPSGGLNTGELFF. The CDR3, as DNA: TGTGCCAGCAGCCCCTCCGGGGGCCTGAACACCGGGGAGCTGTTTTTT.

The chain employs TRBV11-1 and TRBJ1-3; 10 nucleotides align to TRBD1. This CDR3 region has 14 residues. V lost 5 bases to trimming and J lost 4 bases; unmatched junction nucleotides: 2. Germline CDR1 and CDR2: SGHAT and FQDESV (reference sequence). CDR3 bases: TGTGCCAGCAGCCGGACAGGGGGAGGAAACACCATATATTTT. Translated: CASSRTGGGNTIYF.

The V and J genes are TRBV20-1 and TRBJ1-5, with D possibly being TRBD1 (5 bases). Germline values: CDR1 DFQATT, CDR2 SNEGSKA (reference sequence). V dropped 0 bases and J dropped 6 bases, with 9 bases sitting between them. CDR3 length: 13 amino acids. The CDR3, as DNA: TGCAGTGCTAGAGATGATGGGGGTCAGCCCCAGCATTTT. Protein product: CSARDDGGQPQHF.

The rearrangement uses TRBV19 and TRBJ2-4; 9 bases match TRBD2. CDR3 length: 16 residues. Germline V gene sequence: CDR1 LNHDA, CDR2 SQIVND (reference sequence). The ends lost 0 bases at V and 4 bases at J; junction bases unmatched: 4. The CDR3 spells CASSIDSREGKNIQYF. The CDR3 DNA reads TGTGCCAGTAGTATAGACTCGCGGGAGGGAAAAAACATTCAGTACTTC.

This clonotype was observed at least ten times. The CDR3 DNA follows: TGTGCCAGCCGCCTGGGGACTTCTACTAACTACGAGCAGTACTTC. Amino acid sequence: CASRLGTSTNYEQYF. The genes are TRBV6-1 and TRBJ2-7; perhaps TRBD2 as D (6 bases). The V gene's germline CDR1 is MNHNS and CDR2 SASEGT. Trimming stripped 8 bases from V and 3 bases from J, with 20 bases between. This CDR3 is 15 amino acids long.

The chain links TRBV19 to TRBJ2-3; TRBD1 aligns across 7 bases. There are 13 residues in the CDR3. The germline V gene encodes CDR1 LNHDA and CDR2 SQIVND (reference sequence). The trim removed 8 bases at V and 4 bases at J, leaving 6 bases unmatched. The CDR3 loop reads CASGTQGADTQYF. CDR3 in DNA: TGTGCCAGTGGGACCCAGGGGGCAGATACGCAGTATTTT.

This clonotype was picked up many times. This chain uses TRBV7-3 with TRBJ2-2; D is possibly TRBD1 (6 bases). The germline V gene has CDR1 SGHTA and CDR2 FQGTGA. Trimming shortened V by 8 bases and J by 5 bases, and 21 bases separated the two germline ends. The CDR3 runs to 16 residues. CDR3 sequence reads: CASGTDGQRGTGELFF. The CDR3 DNA reads TGTGCCAGCGGAACCGATGGACAGAGGGGTACCGGGGAGCTGTTTTTT.